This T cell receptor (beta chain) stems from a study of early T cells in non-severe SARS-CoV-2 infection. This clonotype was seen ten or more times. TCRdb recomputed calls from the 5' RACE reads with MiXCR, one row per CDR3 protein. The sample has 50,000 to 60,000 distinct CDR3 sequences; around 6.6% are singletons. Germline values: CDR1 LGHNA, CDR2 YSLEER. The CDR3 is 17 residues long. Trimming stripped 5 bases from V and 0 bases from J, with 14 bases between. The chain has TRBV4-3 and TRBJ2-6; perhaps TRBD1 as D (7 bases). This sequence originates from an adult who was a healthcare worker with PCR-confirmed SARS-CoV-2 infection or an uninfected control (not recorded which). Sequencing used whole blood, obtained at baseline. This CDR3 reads CASSDREASSGANVLTF. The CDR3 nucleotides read TGCGCCAGCAGCGACAGGGAGGCAAGCTCTGGGGCCAACGTCCTGACTTTC.